The subject of this entry is one T cell receptor (beta chain). Sequenced by immunoSEQ multiplex PCR; TCRdb stores in-frame clones only, minus some. The data hold hundreds of thousands of clones, with roughly 87% observed a single time. The data derive from a study of blood T cell repertoires in COVID-19. Study overall: Sites across the United States, Italy and Spain contributed samples from acute and convalescent COVID-19.

Germline CDR1 reads MNHEY; CDR2 reads SVGAGI. Trimming shortened V by 6 bases and J by 4 bases, and 12 bases separated the two germline ends. The CDR3 runs to 14 residues. Sequencing was performed on peripheral blood. The rearrangement uses TRBV6-5 and TRBJ1-4; D uncertain. The sequence was collected from a woman between 18 and 29 years old who had recovered from COVID-19. The CDR3 here is CASSAWTYNEKLFF. The CDR3 DNA sequence: TGTGCCAGCAGCGCCTGGACTTATAATGAAAAACTGTTTTTT.